This TCR beta chain was captured by sequencing in a study of cytomegalovirus exposure and HLA in healthy donors. General study findings and limits: Versus the approximately 670-donor mean, an Asian-associated ancestry cluster reportedly showed fewer N-insertions in a later analysis. TCR beta V segments were, for the most part, productive about 87% or about 30% of the time in an earlier analysis. Among TCR beta chains, those listed as cytomegalovirus-associated numbered roughly 150.

The PCR was carried out with 60 Vbeta primers and 13 Jbeta primers. This table comes from immunoSEQ multiplex PCR, and its TCRdb copy is limited to in-frame clones, with some not included. The sample has tens of thousands of clones; around 64% are singletons. Germline lookup yields CDR1 SGHAT and CDR2 FQNNGV. The CDR3 sequence is 15 residues long. The V end was cut by 1 base, the J end by 2 bases, with 10 bases between. This clone was detected only a few times. Its cognate antigen is unknown. Sequenced sample: PBMCs. The TCR was taken from a woman in her forties or fifties in good health and CMV-seronegative. V usage is TRBV11-2 and J usage is TRBJ2-3; the D gene is possibly TRBD2 (6 bases). The CDR3 coding sequence is TGTGCCAGCAGCTTAGGGGGGGTGCACACAGATACGCAGTATTTT. This codes for CASSLGGVHTDTQYF.